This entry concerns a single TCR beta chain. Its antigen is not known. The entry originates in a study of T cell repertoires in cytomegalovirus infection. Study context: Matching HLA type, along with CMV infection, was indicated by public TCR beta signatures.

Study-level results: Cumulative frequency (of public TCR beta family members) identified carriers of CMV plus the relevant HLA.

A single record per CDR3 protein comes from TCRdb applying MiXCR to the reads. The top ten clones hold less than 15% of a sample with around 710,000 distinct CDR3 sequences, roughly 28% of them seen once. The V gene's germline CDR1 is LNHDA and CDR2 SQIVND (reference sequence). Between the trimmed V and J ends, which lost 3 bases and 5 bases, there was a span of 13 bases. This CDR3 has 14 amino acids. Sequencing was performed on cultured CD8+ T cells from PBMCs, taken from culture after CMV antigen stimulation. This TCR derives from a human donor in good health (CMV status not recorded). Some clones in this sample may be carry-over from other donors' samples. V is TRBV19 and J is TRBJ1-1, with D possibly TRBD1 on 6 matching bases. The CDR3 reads CASSIFQGRTEAFF. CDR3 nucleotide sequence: TGTGCCAGTAGTATCTTCCAGGGGCGGACTGAAGCTTTCTTT.